Presented here are 18 T cell receptor beta chains from one specimen sequenced in a study of T cell repertoires in cytomegalovirus infection. These receptors have no known antigen. TCRdb reprocessed the reads with MiXCR, giving one entry per CDR3 protein. The top ten hold about 52% of the sample, which has over 120,000 distinct CDR3 sequences, about 31% seen once. The material sequenced was CD8+ T cells from cultured PBMCs, taken from culture after CMV antigen stimulation. Receptor source: a human donor in good health (CMV status not recorded). Some clones in this sample may be carry-over from other donors' samples.

V usage is TRBV19 and J usage is TRBJ2-2; D may correspond to TRBD1 or TRBD2 (5 bases each). Germline assignment: CDR1 LNHDA and CDR2 SQIVND (reference sequence). Trimming cost V 2 bases and J 4 bases, with 8 bases left between them. The length of the CDR3 is 14 residues. CDR3 residues: CASSIMGTTGELFF. The CDR3 DNA sequence: TGTGCCAGTAGTATAATGGGGACCACCGGGGAGCTGTTTTTT. Full variable domain (outside the CDR3, taken from reference TRBV19 and TRBJ2-2): DGGITQSPKYLFRKEGQNVTLSCEQNLNHDAMYWYRQDPGQGLRLIYYSQIVNDFQKGDIAEGYSVSREKKESFPLTVTSAQKNPTAFYLCASSIMGTTGELFFGEGSRLTVL.

This clonotype was observed many times. The chain combines TRBV19 with TRBJ2-3; unclear D gene. The V end lost 3 bases, the J end lost 5 bases, and 15 bases lay between the germline ends. The CDR3 length is 15 residues. Looked up from germline, CDR1 is LNHDA and CDR2 is SQIVND (reference sequence). The CDR3: CASSIGENWGDTQYF. The CDR3 region has the DNA TGTGCCAGTAGTATTGGAGAAAATTGGGGAGATACGCAGTATTTT.

This clonotype showed up many times. The V gene is TRBV4-1, the J gene TRBJ2-6; D is possibly TRBD1 (6 bases). Trimming took off 3 bases at V and 2 bases at J, with 8 bases between the two ends. This CDR3 has 15 residues. Germline CDR1 and CDR2: MGHRA and YSYEKL. In DNA form, the CDR3 reads TGCGCCAGCAGCCAGGCAGGGGCTGGGGCCAACGTCCTGACTTTC. Translating it yields CASSQAGAGANVLTF.

The chain recombines TRBV12-3 or TRBV12-4 with TRBJ2-5, with a possible D match to TRBD2 (7 bases). V lost 6 bases to trimming and J lost 1 base, with 12 bases between them. The CDR3 is 14 residues long. The CDR3 nucleotides are TGTGCCAGCAGCCGGGGGGCTATCCAAGAGACCCAGTACTTC. Its translation: CASSRGAIQETQYF.

V usage is TRBV19 and J usage is TRBJ2-3; 7 nucleotides agree with TRBD1. Germline V gene sequence: CDR1 LNHDA, CDR2 SQIVND (reference sequence). The CDR3 is 16 residues long. The V gene end was trimmed by 1 base and the J gene end by 3 bases; junction bases not matched to a gene: 7. CDR3 coding DNA: TGTGCCAGTAGTATAGCGCCGGGACAGCTTACAGATACGCAGTATTTT. Residues: CASSIAPGQLTDTQYF.

V is TRBV7-2 and J is TRBJ2-1; 13 nucleotides align to TRBD2. Germline CDR1 SGHTA, CDR2 FQGNSA. This CDR3 comprises 15 residues. After removal of 6 bases from V and 7 bases from J, the junction contained 6 bases not matched to a gene. This CDR3 reads CASSSGTSGENEQFF. In DNA form, the CDR3 reads TGTGCCAGCAGTTCCGGGACTAGCGGGGAGAATGAGCAGTTCTTC.

This clonotype was seen more than once but under ten times. The rearrangement links TRBV28 to TRBJ2-1; 10 bases line up with TRBD1. The germline V gene encodes CDR1 MDHEN and CDR2 SYDVKM. The length of the CDR3 is 14 residues. V shed 7 bases and J 4 bases; nucleotides not matched to a gene: 4. This CDR3 reads CASTWTGGYNEQFF. DNA for the CDR3: TGTGCCAGCACCTGGACAGGGGGGTACAATGAGCAGTTCTTC.

Only a few counts were recorded for this clonotype. The chain joins TRBV6-2 or TRBV6-3 to TRBJ2-2, with TRBD2 matching over 7 bases. The V gene's germline CDR1 is MNHEY and CDR2 SVGEGT. This CDR3 is built from 18 residues. Trimming at V came to 0 bases and at J to 2 bases, leaving 9 bases not matched to a gene. The CDR3 spells CASSYSIPRGDNTGELFF. In DNA, the CDR3 is TGTGCCAGCAGTTACTCGATTCCCCGGGGGGACAACACCGGGGAGCTGTTTTTT.

As DNA, the CDR3 is TGTGCCAGCAGCTTAAGGCAGTTCGGTTACGAGCAGTACTTC. Its translation: CASSLRQFGYEQYF. This chain uses TRBV7-2 with TRBJ2-7; no clear D. The CDR3 covers 14 residues. V lost 2 bases, J lost 4 bases, and 12 bases lay in between. Germline CDR1 is SGHTA and CDR2 is FQGNSA.

This clonotype was seen a few times. The genes are TRBV6-1 and TRBJ1-2, with D unresolved. The CDR3 is 15 residues long. Germline V gene lookup returns CDR1 MNHNS and CDR2 SASEGT. V gave up 2 bases and J gave up 2 bases, with 12 bases separating them. CDR3 sequence (DNA): TGTGCCAGCAGTGAATTCCTTCTCCAGAACTATGGCTACACCTTC. Translated, it gives CASSEFLLQNYGYTF.

This clonotype showed up just a few times. This chain links TRBV7-9 with TRBJ2-1, with 10 bases matching TRBD1. V lost 7 bases and J lost 8; bases outside the gene matches: 5. Germline V lookup: CDR1 SEHNR, CDR2 FQNEAQ (reference sequence). This CDR3 has 13 residues. The CDR3 region is CASTLTGGYEQFF. Written as DNA, the CDR3 is TGTGCCAGCACCCTGACAGGGGGCTATGAGCAGTTCTTC.

The rearrangement joins TRBV27 to TRBJ2-3, with D unresolved. The V gene's germline CDR1 is MNHEY and CDR2 SMNVEV (reference sequence). This CDR3 region has 14 residues. Trimming shortened V by 4 bases and J by 1 base, and 9 bases separated the two germline ends. The CDR3 reads CASSWAIGTDTQYF. The CDR3 bases are TGTGCCAGCAGTTGGGCTATTGGCACAGATACGCAGTATTTT.

V usage is TRBV20-1 and J usage is TRBJ2-5; 8 bases match TRBD2. V was clipped by 4 bases and J by 5 bases; unmatched bases: 18. This CDR3 has 17 residues. CDR1 is DFQATT and CDR2 is SNEGSKA in the germline V gene (reference sequence). CDR3 residues: CSAKDRPSGLSWETQYF. The CDR3 DNA reads as TGCAGTGCTAAAGATCGCCCTAGCGGGCTAAGCTGGGAGACCCAGTACTTC.

V is TRBV2 and J is TRBJ1-6, with D unresolved. There are 12 residues in the CDR3. CDR1 and CDR2 (germline): SNHLY, FYNNEI. Between the trimmed V and J ends, which lost 8 bases and 8 bases, there was a span of 10 bases. CDR3 region: CASGEIHSPLHF. The CDR3 coding sequence is TGTGCCAGCGGAGAAATTCATTCACCCCTCCACTTT.

This chain connects TRBV7-8 to TRBJ2-7, with 8 positions matching TRBD1. The CDR3 is made up of 18 amino acids. Losses at the gene ends were 0 bases for V and 3 bases for J; bases not matched to a gene: 13. CDR1 SGHVS and CDR2 FQNEAQ come from the germline V gene. CDR3 loop: CASSLALLRVGQGYEQYF. CDR3 coding DNA: TGTGCCAGCAGCTTAGCGCTATTAAGAGTAGGACAGGGCTACGAGCAGTACTTC. Looking up the rest from reference TRBV7-8 and TRBJ2-7 gives the full variable domain: GAGVSQSPRYKVAKRGQDVALRCDPISGHVSLFWYQQALGQGPEFLTYFQNEAQLDKSGLPSDRFFAERPEGSVSTLKIQRTQQEDSAVYLCASSLALLRVGQGYEQYFGPGTRLTVT.

This clonotype was counted many times. V usage is TRBV4-1 and J usage is TRBJ2-3; 14 nucleotides agree with TRBD2. Germline V gives CDR1 MGHRA, CDR2 YSYEKL. Trimming at V came to 4 bases and at J to 5 bases, leaving 2 bases not matched to a gene. The CDR3 spans 15 residues. The CDR3 DNA reads as TGCGCCAGCAGCCGACTAGCGGGGGGGCAAGATACGCAGTATTTT. Protein: CASSRLAGGQDTQYF.

This sequence joins TRBV5-4 and TRBJ1-5, with D tentatively TRBD1 (5 bases). Deletions cut 2 bases from V and 5 bases from J, with 11 bases between. CDR1 SGHNT and CDR2 YYREEE come from the germline V gene (reference sequence). The CDR3 contains 14 residues. The CDR3 region has the DNA TGTGCCAGCAGCTTTGGGGGGAAACATCAGCCCCAGCATTTT. The encoded protein is CASSFGGKHQPQHF.

This clonotype was seen a few times. J is TRBJ1-1 and V is TRBV5-1; D unresolved. CDR3 length: 13 residues. Germline assignment: CDR1 SGHRS and CDR2 YFSETQ. The V end was cut by 0 bases, the J end by 7 bases, with 10 bases between. CDR3 sequence: CASSLGTALEAFF. The CDR3, as DNA: TGCGCCAGCAGCTTGGGTACAGCCCTTGAAGCTTTCTTT.